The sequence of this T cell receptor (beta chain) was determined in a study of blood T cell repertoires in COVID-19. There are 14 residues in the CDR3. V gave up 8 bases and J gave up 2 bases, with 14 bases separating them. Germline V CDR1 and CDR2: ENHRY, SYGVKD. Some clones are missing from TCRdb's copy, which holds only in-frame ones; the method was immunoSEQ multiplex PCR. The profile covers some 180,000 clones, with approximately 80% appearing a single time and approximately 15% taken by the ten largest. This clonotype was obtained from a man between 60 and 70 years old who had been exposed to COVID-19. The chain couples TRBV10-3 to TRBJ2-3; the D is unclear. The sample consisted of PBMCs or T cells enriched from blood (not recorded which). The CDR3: CAIYNGSATDTQYF. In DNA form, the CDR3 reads TGTGCCATCTACAACGGGTCTGCCACAGATACGCAGTATTTT.